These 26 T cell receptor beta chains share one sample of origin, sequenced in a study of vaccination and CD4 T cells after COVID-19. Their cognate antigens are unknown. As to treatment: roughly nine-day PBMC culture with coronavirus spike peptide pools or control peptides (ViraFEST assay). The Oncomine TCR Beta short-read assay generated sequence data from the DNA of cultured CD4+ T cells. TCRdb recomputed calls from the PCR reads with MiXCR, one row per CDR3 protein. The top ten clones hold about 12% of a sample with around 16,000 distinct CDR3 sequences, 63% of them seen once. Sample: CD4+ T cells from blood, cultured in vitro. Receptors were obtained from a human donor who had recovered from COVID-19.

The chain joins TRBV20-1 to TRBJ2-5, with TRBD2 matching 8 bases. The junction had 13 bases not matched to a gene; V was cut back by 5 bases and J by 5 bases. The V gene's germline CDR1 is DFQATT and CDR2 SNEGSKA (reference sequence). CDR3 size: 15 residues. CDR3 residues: CSAPNRVAGYETQYF. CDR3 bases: TGCAGTGCTCCGAATCGGGTAGCGGGATACGAGACCCAGTACTTC.

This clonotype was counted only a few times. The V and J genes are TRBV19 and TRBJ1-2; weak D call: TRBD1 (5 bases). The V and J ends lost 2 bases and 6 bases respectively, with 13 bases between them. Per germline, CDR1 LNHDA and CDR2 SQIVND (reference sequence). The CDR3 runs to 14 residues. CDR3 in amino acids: CASSIRGGANGYTF. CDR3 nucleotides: TGTGCCAGTAGTATACGGGGAGGGGCGAATGGCTACACCTTC.

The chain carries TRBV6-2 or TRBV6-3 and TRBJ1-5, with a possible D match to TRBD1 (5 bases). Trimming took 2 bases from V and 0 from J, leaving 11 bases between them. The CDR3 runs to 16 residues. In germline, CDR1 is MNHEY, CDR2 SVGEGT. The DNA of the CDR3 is TGTGCCAGCAGTTACAGGACACCAACTAGCAATCAGCCCCAGCATTTT. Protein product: CASSYRTPTSNQPQHF.

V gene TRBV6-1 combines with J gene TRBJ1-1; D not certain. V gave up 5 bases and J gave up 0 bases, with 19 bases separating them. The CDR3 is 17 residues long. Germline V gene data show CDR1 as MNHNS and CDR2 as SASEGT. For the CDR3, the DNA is TGTGCCAGCAGTCCTGGGAGTGGACCGGATGTGAACACTGAAGCTTTCTTT. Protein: CASSPGSGPDVNTEAFF.

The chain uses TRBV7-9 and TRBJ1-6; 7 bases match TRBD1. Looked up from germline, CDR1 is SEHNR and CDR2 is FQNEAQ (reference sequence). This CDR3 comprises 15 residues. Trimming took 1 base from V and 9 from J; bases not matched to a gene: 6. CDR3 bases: TGTGCCAGCAGCTTAGGGGGACAGATTCTTTCACCCCTCCACTTT. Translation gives CASSLGGQILSPLHF.

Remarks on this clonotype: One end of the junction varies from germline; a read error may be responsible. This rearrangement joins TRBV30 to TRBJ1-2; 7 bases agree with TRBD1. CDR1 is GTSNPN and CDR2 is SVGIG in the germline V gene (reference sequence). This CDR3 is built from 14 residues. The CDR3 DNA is TGTGCCTGGAGTGAAGCGACAGGGAACTATGGCCACACCTTC. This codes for CAWSEATGNYGHTF.

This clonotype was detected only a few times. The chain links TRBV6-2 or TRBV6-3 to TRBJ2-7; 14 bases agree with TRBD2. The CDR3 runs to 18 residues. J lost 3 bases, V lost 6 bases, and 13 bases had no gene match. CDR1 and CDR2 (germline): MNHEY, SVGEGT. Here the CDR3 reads CASRRTTGTSGRLYEQYF. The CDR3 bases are TGTGCCAGCAGACGTACAACCGGGACTAGCGGGAGACTCTACGAGCAGTACTTC.

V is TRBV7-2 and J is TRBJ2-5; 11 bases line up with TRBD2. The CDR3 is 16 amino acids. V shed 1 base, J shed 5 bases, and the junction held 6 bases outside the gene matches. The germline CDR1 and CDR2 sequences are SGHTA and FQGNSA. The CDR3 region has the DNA TGTGCCAGCAGCTTAGGGACTAGCGGGCCACGGGAGACCCAGTACTTC. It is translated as CASSLGTSGPRETQYF.

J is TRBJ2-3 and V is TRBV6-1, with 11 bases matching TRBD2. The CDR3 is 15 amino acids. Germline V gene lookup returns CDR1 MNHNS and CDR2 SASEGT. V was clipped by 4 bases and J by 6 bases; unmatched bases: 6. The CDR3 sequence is CASSALAGDKDTQYF. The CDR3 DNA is TGTGCCAGCAGTGCACTAGCGGGGGATAAGGATACGCAGTATTTT.

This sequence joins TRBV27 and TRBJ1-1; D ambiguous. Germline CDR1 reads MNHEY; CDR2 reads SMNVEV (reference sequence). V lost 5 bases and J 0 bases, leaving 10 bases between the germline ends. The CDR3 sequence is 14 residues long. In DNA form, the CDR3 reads TGTGCCAGCAGTCGGGATCTACTGAACACTGAAGCTTTCTTT. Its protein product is CASSRDLLNTEAFF.

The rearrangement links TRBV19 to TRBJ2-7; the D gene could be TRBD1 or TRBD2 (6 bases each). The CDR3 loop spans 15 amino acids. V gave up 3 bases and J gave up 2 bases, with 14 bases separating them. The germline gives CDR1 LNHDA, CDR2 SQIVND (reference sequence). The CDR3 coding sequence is TGTGCCAGTAGTATTCTTGGGGGGCCCCCCTACGAGCAGTACTTC. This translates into CASSILGGPPYEQYF.

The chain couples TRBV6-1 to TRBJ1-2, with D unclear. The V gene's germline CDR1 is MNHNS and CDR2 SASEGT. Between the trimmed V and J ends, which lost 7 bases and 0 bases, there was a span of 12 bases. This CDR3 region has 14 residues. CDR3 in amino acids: CASTQVHSNYGYTF. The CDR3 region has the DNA TGTGCCAGCACTCAGGTGCACTCTAACTATGGCTACACCTTC.

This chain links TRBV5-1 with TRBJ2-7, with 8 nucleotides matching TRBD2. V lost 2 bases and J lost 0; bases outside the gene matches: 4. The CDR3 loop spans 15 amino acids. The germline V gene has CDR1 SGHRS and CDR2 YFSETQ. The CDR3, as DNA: TGCGCCAGCAGCTTAGCGGGGGCCCACTCCTACGAGCAGTACTTC. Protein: CASSLAGAHSYEQYF.

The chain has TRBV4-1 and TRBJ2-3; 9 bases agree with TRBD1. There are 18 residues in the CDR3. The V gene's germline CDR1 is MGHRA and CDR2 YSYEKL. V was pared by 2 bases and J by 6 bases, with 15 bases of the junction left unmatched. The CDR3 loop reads CASSQFALTGGERDTQYF. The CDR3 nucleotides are TGCGCCAGCAGCCAATTCGCGCTAACAGGGGGCGAAAGGGATACGCAGTATTTT.

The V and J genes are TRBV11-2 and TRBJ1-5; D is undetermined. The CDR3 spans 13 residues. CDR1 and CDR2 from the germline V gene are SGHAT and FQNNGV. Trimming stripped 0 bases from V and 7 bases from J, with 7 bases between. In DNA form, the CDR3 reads TGTGCCAGCAGCTTAGATCAGTTACAGCCCCAGCATTTT. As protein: CASSLDQLQPQHF.

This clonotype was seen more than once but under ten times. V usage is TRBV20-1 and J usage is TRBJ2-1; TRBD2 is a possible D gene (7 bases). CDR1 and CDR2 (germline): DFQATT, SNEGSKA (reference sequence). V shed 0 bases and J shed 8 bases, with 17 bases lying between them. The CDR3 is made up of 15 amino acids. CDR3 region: CSARDWGGASYEQFF. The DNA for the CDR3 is TGCAGTGCTAGAGATTGGGGGGGGGCCAGCTATGAGCAGTTCTTC.

The CDR3 coding sequence is TGCAGCGTTGAAGCCCAGGGACACACTGAAGCTTTCTTT. It translates to CSVEAQGHTEAFF. The rearrangement uses TRBV29-1 and TRBJ1-1, with TRBD1 as a possible D gene (5 bases). Per the germline V gene, CDR1 is SQVTM and CDR2 is ANQGSEA. With 1 base removed from V and 3 bases from J, the gap between germline ends came to 9 bases. There are 13 residues in the CDR3. The entire variable domain, with the rest obtained from reference TRBV29-1 and TRBJ1-1, is as follows: SAVISQKPSRDICQRGTSLTIQCQVDSQVTMMFWYRQQPGQSLTLIATANQGSEATYESGFVIDKFPISRPNLTFSTLTVSNMSPEDSSIYLCSVEAQGHTEAFFGQGTRLTVV.

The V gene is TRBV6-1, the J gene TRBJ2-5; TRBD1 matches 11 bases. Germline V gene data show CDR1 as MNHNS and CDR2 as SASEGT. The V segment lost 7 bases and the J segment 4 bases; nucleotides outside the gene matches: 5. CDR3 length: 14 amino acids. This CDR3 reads CASTWTGGGETQYF. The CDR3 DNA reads TGTGCCAGCACCTGGACAGGGGGCGGAGAGACCCAGTACTTC.

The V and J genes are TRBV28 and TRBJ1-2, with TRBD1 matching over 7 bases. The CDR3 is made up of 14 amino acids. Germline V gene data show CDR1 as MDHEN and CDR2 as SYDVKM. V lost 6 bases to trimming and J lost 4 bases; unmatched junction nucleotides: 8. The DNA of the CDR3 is TGTGCCAGCAGAACCTCAGGGGGTCTCTATGGCTACACCTTC. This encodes CASRTSGGLYGYTF.

CDR3 bases: TGTGCCAGCAGCCTCGAAGGGGGAAGAGGCTACACCTTC. The encoded protein is CASSLEGGRGYTF. The V gene is TRBV7-9, the J gene TRBJ1-2; a possible D gene is TRBD1 (6 bases). The germline V gene has CDR1 SEHNR and CDR2 FQNEAQ (reference sequence). This CDR3 has 13 amino acids. Trimming left V 5 bases short and J 8 bases short, with 15 bases between.

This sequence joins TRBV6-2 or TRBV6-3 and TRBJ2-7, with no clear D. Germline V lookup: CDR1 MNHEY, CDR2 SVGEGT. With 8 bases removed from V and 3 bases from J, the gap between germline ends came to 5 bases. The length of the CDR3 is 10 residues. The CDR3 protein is CASAHYEQYF. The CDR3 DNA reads TGTGCCAGCGCACACTACGAGCAGTACTTC.

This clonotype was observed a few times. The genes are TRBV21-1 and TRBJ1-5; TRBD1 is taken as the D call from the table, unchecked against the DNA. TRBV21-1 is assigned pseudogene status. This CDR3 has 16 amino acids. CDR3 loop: CASGFAVLGTNQPQHF. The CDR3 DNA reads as TGTGCCAGCGGCTTCGCGGTCCTGGGGACCAATCAGCCCCAGCATTTT.

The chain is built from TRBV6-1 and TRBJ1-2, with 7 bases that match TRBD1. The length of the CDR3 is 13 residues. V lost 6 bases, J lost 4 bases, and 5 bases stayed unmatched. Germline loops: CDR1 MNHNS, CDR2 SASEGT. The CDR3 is CASRRDRAYGYTF. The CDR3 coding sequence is TGTGCCAGCAGGCGCGACAGGGCCTATGGCTACACCTTC.

CDR3 bases: TGCAGTGCTAGAGATCTTTCCGGTGAGCAGTTCTTC. Encoded protein: CSARDLSGEQFF. The chain combines TRBV20-1 with TRBJ2-1; D is unclear. V lost 0 bases to trimming and J lost 9 bases, with 9 bases between them. The CDR3 is made up of 12 amino acids. Germline values: CDR1 DFQATT, CDR2 SNEGSKA (reference sequence).

CDR3 sequence (DNA): TGCAGCGTTGATCTAGGACGGGCAGATACGCAGTATTTT. Its protein is CSVDLGRADTQYF. The chain links TRBV29-1 to TRBJ2-3, with no clear D. CDR3 size: 13 residues. Deletions cut 3 bases from V and 4 bases from J, with 11 bases between. Germline CDR1 SQVTM, CDR2 ANQGSEA.

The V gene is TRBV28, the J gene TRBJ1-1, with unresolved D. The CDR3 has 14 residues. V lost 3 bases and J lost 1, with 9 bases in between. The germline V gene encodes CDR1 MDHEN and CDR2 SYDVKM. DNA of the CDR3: TGTGCCAGCAGTTTTTCGTCGCAGAACACTGAAGCTTTCTTT. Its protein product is CASSFSSQNTEAFF.